This entry lists 31 T cell receptor beta chains sequenced from one sample in a study of molecular identifiers for immune sequencing clone quantification. TCRdb processed the PCR reads anew with MiXCR; each CDR3 protein has one entry. Among around 460,000 distinct CDR3 sequences listed, roughly 23% were seen once. The specimen was naive CD8+ T cells from blood, with Jurkat cell RNA spiked in. As for subset: FACS-sorted CD8+CD4-CCR7+CD45RA+ naive T cells. The receptor source for this set is a human donor in good health. Some libraries in this study had Jurkat cell RNA spiked in.

This clonotype came up many times. The V gene is TRBV7-6, the J gene TRBJ2-7, with D perhaps being TRBD1 or TRBD2 (5 bases each). CDR3 length: 15 amino acids. Germline CDR1 is SGHVS and CDR2 is FNYEAQ. Trimming stripped 5 bases from V and 0 bases from J, with 14 bases between. As DNA, the CDR3 is TGTGCCAGCAGCCCGGGGCAGACAAGCTCCTACGAGCAGTACTTC. Its translation is CASSPGQTSSYEQYF.

This clonotype was seen ten or more times. V gene TRBV4-1 combines with J gene TRBJ1-1, with a tentative D call TRBD1 (6 bases). The ends were cut back, 2 bases at V and 7 bases at J, with 11 bases in the middle. The germline V gene has CDR1 MGHRA and CDR2 YSYEKL. This CDR3 region has 13 residues. CDR3 in amino acids: CASSQKADSEAFF. CDR3 nucleotides: TGCGCCAGCAGCCAAAAGGCGGACAGTGAAGCTTTCTTT.

This clonotype was detected ten times or more. J is TRBJ1-1 and V is TRBV28; possibly TRBD1 for D (5 bases). The CDR3 loop spans 14 amino acids. Germline assignment: CDR1 MDHEN and CDR2 SYDVKM. The germline V and J ends were trimmed by 5 bases and 1 base, with 11 bases remaining between them. The CDR3 sequence: CASSPQGPNTEAFF. CDR3 coding DNA: TGTGCCAGCAGTCCCCAGGGACCGAACACTGAAGCTTTCTTT.

The chain joins TRBV28 to TRBJ2-3, with no clear D. V was shortened by 6 bases and J by 5 bases, with 18 bases between the two germline ends. The CDR3 is 15 residues long. Per the germline V gene, CDR1 is MDHEN and CDR2 is SYDVKM. For the CDR3, the DNA is TGTGCCAGCAGACTGACTGGTAGGGTTGGAGATACGCAGTATTTT. Encoded protein: CASRLTGRVGDTQYF.

This clonotype was counted many times. The chain recombines TRBV12-3 or TRBV12-4 with TRBJ2-7, with no clear D. The CDR3 runs to 13 residues. The germline V and J ends were trimmed by 2 bases and 7 bases, with 12 bases remaining between them. CDR3 coding DNA: TGTGCCAGCAGTTTATACTCCTCTAGGGAGCAGTACTTC. The encoded protein is CASSLYSSREQYF.

This clonotype was recorded a few times. The CDR3 reads CSAPTRQASGETQYF. In DNA form, the CDR3 reads TGCAGTGCCCCAACCCGACAGGCGTCGGGAGAGACCCAGTACTTC. The rearrangement links TRBV20-1 to TRBJ2-5, with TRBD1 as a possible D gene (6 bases). V was cut by 6 bases and J by 4 bases, with 21 bases left in between. Germline CDR1 is DFQATT and CDR2 is SNEGSKA (reference sequence). CDR3 length: 15 residues.

The genes are TRBV27 and TRBJ2-7, with D perhaps matching TRBD2 (6 bases). This CDR3 comprises 16 residues. V was shortened by 4 bases and J by 2 bases, with 18 bases between the two germline ends. Per germline, CDR1 MNHEY and CDR2 SMNVEV (reference sequence). This chain's CDR3 is CASSSTWTNVAYEQYF. CDR3 coding DNA: TGTGCCAGCAGTTCAACTTGGACTAACGTAGCCTACGAGCAGTACTTC.

This clonotype has more than one count but fewer than ten. V gene TRBV20-1 combines with J gene TRBJ2-3, with 7 nucleotides matching TRBD2. Germline trimming cut 3 bases from V and 4 bases from J; bases unmatched to any gene: 10. The CDR3 runs to 15 residues. CDR1 and CDR2 from the germline V gene are DFQATT and SNEGSKA (reference sequence). Here the CDR3 DNA reads TGCAGTGCTAGTTCCGGGGGAGGGCCGCCAGATACGCAGTATTTT. Protein: CSASSGGGPPDTQYF.

This clonotype was seen only a few times. The chain links TRBV10-2 to TRBJ1-4; no firm D call. The germline V and J ends were trimmed by 0 bases and 12 bases, with 8 bases remaining between them. Germline CDR1 is WSHSY and CDR2 is SAAADI. The CDR3 is 12 amino acids. The CDR3 DNA is TGCGCCAGCAGTGAGTCGTTAGAAGAACTGTTTTTT. Translation gives CASSESLEELFF.

The rearrangement uses TRBV7-8 and TRBJ2-1, with D maybe TRBD1 (5 bases). Germline V gene sequence: CDR1 SGHVS, CDR2 FQNEAQ. The CDR3 sequence is 15 residues long. Trimming took 3 bases from V and 4 from J, leaving 13 bases between them. In DNA form, the CDR3 reads TGTGCCAGCAGCTTTTTTCGGACAAATTACAATGAGCAGTTCTTC. Translated: CASSFFRTNYNEQFF.

The chain has TRBV12-3 or TRBV12-4 and TRBJ1-5, with TRBD1 identical over 7 bases. V shed 8 bases and J 2 bases; nucleotides not matched to a gene: 6. This CDR3 has 14 residues. The CDR3 reads CASSDRVGNQPQHF. CDR3 DNA sequence: TGTGCCAGCTCAGACAGGGTCGGCAATCAGCCCCAGCATTTT.

This clonotype was counted many times. V and J are TRBV7-8 and TRBJ2-3, with 9 nucleotides matching TRBD2. Germline values: CDR1 SGHVS, CDR2 FQNEAQ. This CDR3 region has 18 residues. J lost 2 bases, V lost 1 base, and 10 bases had no gene match. CDR3 nucleotides: TGTGCCAGCAGCTTAGTTTTTGCAGCGGGGGGTTTCACAGATACGCAGTATTTT. The encoded protein is CASSLVFAAGGFTDTQYF.

V gene TRBV2 combines with J gene TRBJ2-1; a weak D match, TRBD1 (5 bases). CDR3 length: 14 amino acids. CDR1 is SNHLY and CDR2 is FYNNEI in the germline V gene. V lost 4 bases to trimming and J lost 8 bases, with 15 bases between them. DNA for the CDR3: TGTGCCAGCAGTGGTTGGGGCCGTCTGGATGAGCAGTTCTTC. This sequence encodes CASSGWGRLDEQFF.

This chain uses TRBV5-1 with TRBJ2-2; D is uncertain. V was trimmed by 4 bases and J by 0 bases, leaving 16 bases between them. CDR3 length equals 17 residues. The V gene's germline CDR1 is SGHRS and CDR2 YFSETQ. The CDR3 region is CASSPIGPPANTGELFF. The CDR3 DNA sequence: TGCGCCAGCAGCCCGATTGGACCTCCCGCGAACACCGGGGAGCTGTTTTTT.

There are a few counts of this clonotype. The V call is TRBV6-6, the J call TRBJ1-4; perhaps TRBD1 as D (5 bases). The V gene lost 6 bases and the J gene lost 0 bases, with 14 bases spanning the gap. The CDR3 is made up of 16 amino acids. CDR1 and CDR2 from the germline V gene are MNHNY and SVGAGI (reference sequence). For the CDR3, the DNA is TGTGCCAGCAGCCCATACAGGAGAACAACTAATGAAAAACTGTTTTTT. As protein: CASSPYRRTTNEKLFF.

As to this clonotype: One junction end does not reproduce the germline sequence, and a read error may be involved. This chain links TRBV10-3 with TRBJ2-5; D might be TRBD1 or TRBD2, each matching 6 bases. CDR1 and CDR2 from the germline V gene are ENHRY and SYGVKD. This CDR3 contains 13 residues. This CDR3 reads CAIRSGGQATQYF. CDR3 bases: TGTGCCATCAGATCCGGGGGCCAAGCGACCCAGTACTTC.

The chain couples TRBV6-2 or TRBV6-3 to TRBJ2-3, with 7 bases lining up with TRBD2. This CDR3 region has 16 residues. V trimming: 2 bases; J trimming: 2 bases; junction bases outside the gene matches: 7. Germline V CDR1 and CDR2: MNHEY, SVGEGT. CDR3 amino acids: CASSYGRLAHTDTQYF. The DNA for the CDR3 is TGTGCCAGCAGTTACGGTCGACTAGCACACACAGATACGCAGTATTTT.

The chain is built from TRBV6-5 and TRBJ2-4; D is uncertain. CDR3 length equals 14 residues. Deletions cut 2 bases from V and 2 bases from J, with 7 bases between. Germline assignment: CDR1 MNHEY and CDR2 SVGAGI. The CDR3 DNA sequence: TGTGCCAGCAGTTACGGGTATCCCAAAAACATTCAGTACTTC. Translating it yields CASSYGYPKNIQYF.

The chain recombines TRBV28 with TRBJ2-7, with 10 nucleotides matching TRBD2. V gave up 2 bases and J gave up 0 bases; unmatched junction bases: 4. Germline CDR1 and CDR2: MDHEN and SYDVKM. CDR3 size: 16 residues. This chain's CDR3 is CASSLVLAGSSYEQYF. The CDR3 region has the DNA TGTGCCAGCAGTTTAGTACTAGCGGGGAGCTCCTACGAGCAGTACTTC.

Notes on this clonotype: This could be a read error, since a much larger clone is one nucleotide away. The chain recombines TRBV4-3 with TRBJ1-1; maybe TRBD1 (6 bases). The germline gives CDR1 LGHNA, CDR2 YSLEER. CDR3 length: 17 residues. CDR3 DNA sequence: TGCGCCAGCAGCCAGGAAAGGTGGGGGCAGCAGAACACTGAAACTTTCTTT. Translation gives CASSQERWGQQNTETFF.

This clonotype appeared a few times. This chain uses TRBV30 with TRBJ1-1, with 7 bases fitting TRBD1. V was pared by 2 bases and J by 3 bases, with 3 bases of the junction left unmatched. Germline V gene data show CDR1 as GTSNPN and CDR2 as SVGIG (reference sequence). The CDR3 contains 13 residues. CDR3 sequence: CAWSPGTDTEAFF. CDR3 nucleotides: TGTGCCTGGAGTCCCGGGACAGACACTGAAGCTTTCTTT.

The chain joins TRBV13 to TRBJ1-2; D unresolved. Germline CDR1 PRHDT, CDR2 FYEKMQ (reference sequence). V lost 5 bases and J 6 bases, leaving 13 bases between the germline ends. This CDR3 region has 13 residues. The CDR3, as DNA: TGTGCCAGCAGCAGGAAATTGGGTCATGGCTACACCTTC. Protein: CASSRKLGHGYTF.

The V gene is TRBV27, the J gene TRBJ2-7; perhaps TRBD2 as D (5 bases). V dropped 0 bases and J dropped 5 bases, with 8 bases sitting between them. The CDR3 sequence is 13 residues long. The germline gives CDR1 MNHEY, CDR2 SMNVEV (reference sequence). The CDR3 bases are TGTGCCAGCAGTTTATCTTCGGGGAACGAGCAGTACTTC. Translation: CASSLSSGNEQYF.

This clonotype has a count of ten or more. This rearrangement joins TRBV7-9 to TRBJ2-1; possibly TRBD1 for D (6 bases). Germline V CDR1 and CDR2: SEHNR, FQNEAQ (reference sequence). CDR3 length equals 19 residues. V shed 9 bases and J shed 3 bases, with 30 bases lying between them. In DNA form, the CDR3 reads TGTGCCAGGACCACCACCCCCGGACAGACCTCTAGCAGCTACAATGAGCAGTTCTTC. As protein: CARTTTPGQTSSSYNEQFF. The whole variable domain, filled in from reference TRBV7-9 and TRBJ2-1, reads DTGVSQNPRHKITKRGQNVTFRCDPISEHNRLYWYRQTLGQGPEFLTYFQNEAQLEKSRLLSDRFSAERPKGSFSTLEIQRTEQGDSAMYLCARTTTPGQTSSSYNEQFFGPGTRLTVL.

Regarding this clonotype: This may arise from a read error, as a much more abundant clone is one base away. The chain combines TRBV4-3 with TRBJ1-1; D uncertain. In germline, CDR1 is LGHNA, CDR2 YSLEER. CDR3 length: 14 amino acids. Here the CDR3 reads CASRLSEGNTETFF. CDR3 DNA: TGCGCCAGCAGGCTTTCGGAAGGAAACACTGAAACTTTCTTT.

This clonotype was seen only a few times. This chain links TRBV20-1 with TRBJ2-7; TRBD2 matches 9 bases. The trim removed 2 bases at V and 3 bases at J, leaving 2 bases unmatched. This CDR3 contains 13 residues. Germline assignment: CDR1 DFQATT and CDR2 SNEGSKA (reference sequence). In nucleotides, the CDR3 is TGCAGTGCTAGATTAGCGGGGGACTACGAGCAGTACTTC. Translation: CSARLAGDYEQYF.

In this sample, this clonotype turned up many times. The rearrangement joins TRBV24-1 to TRBJ2-2, with D unresolved. CDR1 and CDR2 (germline): KGHDR, SFDVKD. Trimming took 4 bases from V and 8 from J, leaving 4 bases between them. The CDR3 totals 11 residues. The DNA of the CDR3 is TGTGCCACCAGTGAAAGGGGGGAGCTGTTTTTT. It specifies CATSERGELFF.

The V call is TRBV9, the J call TRBJ2-5; D perhaps matches TRBD1 (6 bases). This CDR3 contains 16 residues. Germline V gene lookup returns CDR1 SGDLS and CDR2 YYNGEE. V was clipped by 0 bases and J by 5 bases, with 17 bases between them. CDR3 loop: CASSVGLGTTWETQYF. The DNA of the CDR3 is TGTGCCAGCAGCGTAGGCTTAGGGACAACCTGGGAGACCCAGTACTTC.

This clonotype was observed at least ten times. This chain connects TRBV4-3 to TRBJ1-3; D is unclear. The CDR3 loop spans 15 amino acids. Per germline, CDR1 LGHNA and CDR2 YSLEER. V lost 0 bases to trimming and J lost 2 bases, with 8 bases between them. The CDR3 region is CASSQDRSAGNTIYF. CDR3 sequence (DNA): TGCGCCAGCAGCCAAGATCGCAGTGCTGGAAACACCATATATTTT.

In its sample, this clonotype was seen many times. The V gene is TRBV4-1, the J gene TRBJ1-6; D remains unclear. Germline V gene data show CDR1 as MGHRA and CDR2 as YSYEKL. There are 13 residues in the CDR3. V lost 0 bases, J lost 13 bases, and 10 bases lay in between. CDR3 sequence: CASSQDRGDPLHF. CDR3 nucleotides: TGCGCCAGCAGCCAAGATAGAGGTGATCCCCTCCACTTT.

The chain recombines TRBV19 with TRBJ2-7; D gene ambiguous. V lost 6 bases and J lost 2, with 11 bases in between. Germline V gene data show CDR1 as LNHDA and CDR2 as SQIVND (reference sequence). This CDR3 is 13 amino acids long. CDR3: CASSFELTYEQYF. CDR3 nucleotides: TGTGCCAGTAGCTTCGAGCTGACCTACGAGCAGTACTTC. The full variable domain, in which reference TRBV19 and TRBJ2-7 provide the parts outside the CDR3, is DGGITQSPKYLFRKEGQNVTLSCEQNLNHDAMYWYRQDPGQGLRLIYYSQIVNDFQKGDIAEGYSVSREKKESFPLTVTSAQKNPTAFYLCASSFELTYEQYFGPGTRLTVT.